This paragraph reports one TCR beta chain. Germline lookup yields CDR1 SGHNT and CDR2 YYREEE (reference sequence). The CDR3 covers 15 residues. V was clipped by 3 bases and J by 2 bases; unmatched bases: 8. In the original analysis: Reference gene primer amplification gave nucleated cell count estimates. Measured with immunoSEQ multiplex PCR; TCRdb has only the in-frame clones, and not every one. The V and J calls and clone size come from that table; D and trimming were worked out from the DNA. The sample has about 240,000 clones, about 80% seen once. This record belongs to a study of blood T cell repertoires in COVID-19.

The chain couples TRBV5-4 to TRBJ2-7, with 7 bases that match TRBD2. Source material: peripheral blood. This TCR was sampled from a woman older than 75 with acute or convalescent COVID-19. CDR3: CASSSGGLGTYEQYF. The CDR3 nucleotides are TGTGCCAGCAGCTCCGGTGGACTAGGAACCTACGAGCAGTACTTC.